The present T cell receptor beta chain was sequenced within a study of blood T cell repertoires in COVID-19. About the research overall: The study drew acute and convalescent COVID-19 samples from the United States, Italy and Spain. From T cells, B-cell-depleted T cells, or PBMCs came the material, which was cDNA or gDNA.

The CDR3 is made up of 14 amino acids. Per the germline V gene, CDR1 is SGDLS and CDR2 is YYNGEE. Germline trimming cut 4 bases from V and 10 bases from J; bases unmatched to any gene: 8. This clone showed up just once. In the original analysis: Using reference gene primer amplification, nucleated cell counts were estimated. Profiled with immunoSEQ multiplex PCR; TCRdb holds only in-frame clones, not every one. Clonal size and the V and J genes are those of that table, whereas D and trimming came from the DNA. In the table there are 150,000 to 200,000 clones, 65% to 85% of which are singletons. The sample comprised peripheral blood. The receptor was derived from a woman younger than 45 with acute or convalescent COVID-19. The genes are TRBV9 and TRBJ1-6; 7 bases fit TRBD1. The CDR3 reads CASSLRQGDSPLHF. In DNA, the CDR3 is TGTGCCAGCAGCCTCAGACAGGGCGACTCACCCCTCCACTTT.